The 27 T cell receptor beta chains reported below all come from one sample, sequenced in a study of cytomegalovirus exposure and HLA in healthy donors. The PCR made use of 60 Vbeta and 13 Jbeta primers. Sequencing was performed with immunoSEQ multiplex PCR; in TCRdb, only in-frame clones are kept and a portion is missing. The sample includes about 82,000 clones, roughly 80% of them seen just once. Sequences were obtained from PBMCs. These receptors were taken from a woman in her forties or fifties in good health and CMV-seropositive.

The chain recombines TRBV6-1 with TRBJ1-1, with a possible D match to TRBD1 (5 bases). V was shortened by 3 bases and J by 1 base, with 6 bases between the two germline ends. The CDR3 spans 13 residues. The V gene's germline CDR1 is MNHNS and CDR2 SASEGT. CDR3: CASSDGQNTEAFF. The CDR3 DNA follows: TGTGCCAGCAGTGACGGACAGAACACTGAAGCTTTCTTT.

This clone was found a few times. The chain combines TRBV5-6 with TRBJ2-1, with 11 bases that match TRBD2. Germline-derived CDR1 and CDR2 are SGHDT and YYEEEE. The CDR3 consists of 17 residues. V dropped 4 bases and J dropped 8; count of bases not matched to a gene: 14. The CDR3 is CASSPKTSGRRNYEQFF. The CDR3, as DNA: TGTGCCAGCAGCCCAAAAACTAGCGGGAGAAGGAACTATGAGCAGTTCTTC.

The chain recombines TRBV14 with TRBJ2-7; D is uncertain. In germline, CDR1 is SGHDN, CDR2 FVKESK. V was trimmed by 1 base and J by 0 bases, leaving 7 bases between them. The CDR3 spans 14 residues. The CDR3 DNA reads as TGTGCCAGCAGCCAAGTTACTCGCTCCTACGAGCAGTACTTC. This sequence encodes CASSQVTRSYEQYF.

V and J are TRBV5-6 and TRBJ1-5; 9 bases map to TRBD1. Germline V lookup: CDR1 SGHDT, CDR2 YYEEEE. The CDR3 has 16 amino acids. Germline trimming cut 4 bases from V and 1 base from J; bases unmatched to any gene: 6. The CDR3 nucleotides read TGTGCCAGCAGCAAACAGGGGGCCGGCAGCAATCAGCCCCAGCATTTT. Translating it yields CASSKQGAGSNQPQHF.

On this clone itself: One end of the junction does not line up with germline, which may come from a read error. The rearrangement uses TRBV5-1 and TRBJ2-1; 11 bases are shared with TRBD2. CDR3 size: 15 residues. From germline, CDR1 is SGHRS and CDR2 YFSETQ. As DNA, the CDR3 is TGCGCCAGCAGCTTTGGGACTAGCGGAGGGGATGAGCGGTTCTTC. Encoded protein: CASSFGTSGGDERFF.

This clone was seen only a few times. V is TRBV7-3 and J is TRBJ2-2, with 12 bases lining up with TRBD2. This CDR3 is built from 16 residues. V dropped 5 bases and J dropped 7; count of bases not matched to a gene: 8. Germline loops: CDR1 SGHTA, CDR2 FQGTGA. The CDR3 region is CASSVLAGGPGGELFF. The CDR3 coding sequence is TGTGCCAGCAGCGTTCTAGCGGGAGGGCCGGGCGGGGAGCTGTTTTTT. Complete variable domain (other parts from reference TRBV7-3 and TRBJ2-2): GAGVSQTPSNKVTEKGKYVELRCDPISGHTALYWYRQSLGQGPEFLIYFQGTGAADDSGLPNDRFFAVRPEGSVSTLKIQRTERGDSAVYLCASSVLAGGPGGELFFGEGSRLTVL.

This chain joins TRBV19 and TRBJ2-6; 8 bases are shared with TRBD1. Germline loops: CDR1 LNHDA, CDR2 SQIVND (reference sequence). This CDR3 has 15 residues. The V and J ends lost 4 bases and 3 bases, in that order; junction bases with no gene match: 2. CDR3 nucleotide sequence: TGTGCCAGTAGTAAGACAGGGGTTGGGGCCAACGTCCTGACTTTC. It codes for CASSKTGVGANVLTF.

The chain couples TRBV18 to TRBJ2-7, with D unresolved. Trimming removed 3 bases from V and 1 base from J, with 7 bases in between. The germline gives CDR1 KGHSH, CDR2 LQKENI. The CDR3 is made up of 13 amino acids. The CDR3 region is CASSPAQSYEQYF. The CDR3 DNA reads as TGTGCCAGCTCACCGGCCCAATCCTACGAGCAGTACTTC.

This clone was counted a few times. The chain recombines TRBV11-3 with TRBJ2-7, with D possibly TRBD1 on 5 matching bases. CDR3 size: 12 residues. Per germline, CDR1 SGHNT and CDR2 YENEEA. Trimming removed 5 bases at V and 7 bases at J, with 12 bases between. CDR3 nucleotides: TGTGCCAGCAGCCCACCGGCAGGGGAGCAGTACTTC. Translated, it gives CASSPPAGEQYF.

CDR3 sequence: CASSPGRGGTYEQYF. CDR3 coding DNA: TGTGCCAGCAGTCCCGGCCGGGGAGGAACCTACGAGCAGTACTTC. V gene TRBV6-5 combines with J gene TRBJ2-7; a weak D match, TRBD2 (6 bases). Trimming pared 5 bases from V and 2 bases from J, leaving 16 bases between. CDR1 and CDR2 (germline): MNHEY, SVGAGI. This CDR3 contains 15 residues.

This clone was counted once. This chain connects TRBV19 to TRBJ1-2; 9 bases are a match to TRBD1. This CDR3 is 16 amino acids long. CDR1 is LNHDA, CDR2 SQIVND, per germline (reference sequence). V gave up 8 bases and J gave up 3 bases; unmatched junction bases: 13. CDR3 loop: CASGGTGKRAHYGYTF. CDR3 DNA: TGTGCCAGTGGAGGGACAGGGAAGCGGGCGCACTATGGCTACACCTTC.

This sequence joins TRBV7-6 and TRBJ2-1; 8 bases fit TRBD2. The CDR3 loop spans 15 amino acids. CDR1 SGHVS and CDR2 FNYEAQ come from the germline V gene. J lost 4 bases, V lost 5 bases, and 7 bases had no gene match. CDR3 amino acids: CASSPGLAGYNEQFF. The CDR3 nucleotides read TGTGCCAGCAGCCCCGGGCTAGCGGGTTACAATGAGCAGTTCTTC.

This clone occurred a few times. This sequence joins TRBV5-5 and TRBJ1-1; 10 bases are shared with TRBD1. The length of the CDR3 is 15 residues. Germline trimming cut 3 bases from V and 3 bases from J; bases unmatched to any gene: 5. From germline, CDR1 is SGHKS and CDR2 YYEKEE (reference sequence). Written as DNA, the CDR3 is TGTGCCAGCAGCTCCTTCGGGACAGGGGACACTGAAGCTTTCTTT. It translates to CASSSFGTGDTEAFF.

The table lists this clone with a few counts. The J gene is TRBJ2-5, the V gene TRBV7-2; D perhaps matches TRBD1 (6 bases). Germline loops: CDR1 SGHTA, CDR2 FQGNSA. The CDR3 has 19 amino acids. V dropped 2 bases and J dropped 1 base, with 23 bases sitting between them. The CDR3 nucleotides read TGTGCCAGCAGCTTAAGGGGGTCACAGGGTTTTTCCGTCCAAGAGACCCAGTACTTC. It encodes CASSLRGSQGFSVQETQYF. Full variable domain (missing parts from reference TRBV7-2 and TRBJ2-5): GAGVSQSPSNKVTEKGKDVELRCDPISGHTALYWYRQSLGQGLEFLIYFQGNSAPDKSGLPSDRFSAERTGGSVSTLTIQRTQQEDSAVYLCASSLRGSQGFSVQETQYFGPGTRLLVL.

This chain uses TRBV11-2 with TRBJ1-1; D is unresolved. The germline V gene encodes CDR1 SGHAT and CDR2 FQNNGV. This CDR3 contains 10 residues. V was trimmed by 3 bases and J by 11 bases, leaving 7 bases between them. This CDR3 is CASSLYLAFF. CDR3 in DNA: TGTGCCAGCAGCTTGTACTTGGCTTTCTTT. The full variable domain, rest sourced from reference TRBV11-2 and TRBJ1-1, is EAGVAQSPRYKIIEKRQSVAFWCNPISGHATLYWYQQILGQGPKLLIQFQNNGVVDDSQLPKDRFSAERLKGVDSTLKIQPAKLEDSAVYLCASSLYLAFFGQGTRLTVV.

This clone was counted only a few times. The V call is TRBV5-1, the J call TRBJ2-5; 12 bases line up with TRBD2. Germline V gene lookup returns CDR1 SGHRS and CDR2 YFSETQ. Trimming cost V 2 bases and J 2 bases; bases outside gene matches: 13. CDR3 length equals 19 residues. Written as DNA, the CDR3 is TGCGCCAGCAGCTTCCCCAACATCAAGACTAGCGGGAGTCAAGAGACCCAGTACTTC. The encoded protein is CASSFPNIKTSGSQETQYF.

The rearrangement joins TRBV9 to TRBJ1-3; weak D call: TRBD1 (5 bases). The CDR3 sequence is 15 residues long. Germline V gives CDR1 SGDLS, CDR2 YYNGEE. Trimming stripped 3 bases from V and 1 base from J, with 11 bases between. The CDR3 nucleotides are TGTGCCAGCAGCGGCGCAGGGACTTCTGGAAACACCATATATTTT. The encoded protein is CASSGAGTSGNTIYF.

This chain's CDR3 is CASSPGLEGYGYTF. The CDR3 DNA reads as TGTGCCAGCTCCCCCGGACTGGAGGGCTATGGCTACACCTTC. The rearrangement uses TRBV18 and TRBJ1-2, with D unresolved. Germline values: CDR1 KGHSH, CDR2 LQKENI. Trimming pared 6 bases from V and 4 bases from J, leaving 15 bases between. The CDR3 length is 14 residues.

CDR3 residues: CATWTSGSTDTQYF. The CDR3 DNA follows: TGTGCCACCTGGACTAGCGGTTCCACAGATACGCAGTATTTT. The chain has TRBV2 and TRBJ2-3, with TRBD2 matching over 10 bases. The CDR3 is 14 residues long. The trim removed 10 bases at V and 2 bases at J, leaving 6 bases unmatched. From germline, CDR1 is SNHLY and CDR2 FYNNEI.

This clone was counted only a few times. This rearrangement joins TRBV7-3 to TRBJ2-2; D gene ambiguous. This CDR3 has 17 residues. V was clipped by 6 bases and J by 6 bases, with 23 bases between them. Germline lookup yields CDR1 SGHTA and CDR2 FQGTGA. CDR3: CASRPQSGLTRPGELFF. The CDR3 bases are TGTGCCAGCAGACCGCAATCGGGTCTCACGAGGCCCGGGGAGCTGTTTTTT. Filled out from reference TRBV7-3 and TRBJ2-2, the complete variable domain reads GAGVSQTPSNKVTEKGKYVELRCDPISGHTALYWYRQSLGQGPEFLIYFQGTGAADDSGLPNDRFFAVRPEGSVSTLKIQRTERGDSAVYLCASRPQSGLTRPGELFFGEGSRLTVL.

This clone was recorded only once. The junction departs from germline at one end; a sequencing error may be responsible. The gene calls are TRBV19 and TRBJ1-3; 7 nucleotides line up with TRBD1. Germline V lookup: CDR1 LNHDA, CDR2 SQIVND (reference sequence). The CDR3 extends over 10 amino acids. The CDR3 DNA reads as TGTGCCATCCGAGGGGGCCACAAGACTTTT. Its protein product is CAIRGGHKTF.

The chain joins TRBV19 to TRBJ1-5; tentatively, D is TRBD1 (5 bases). V was shortened by 6 bases and J by 4 bases, with 10 bases between the two germline ends. The CDR3 is made up of 13 amino acids. Germline V gene sequence: CDR1 LNHDA, CDR2 SQIVND (reference sequence). CDR3 nucleotides: TGTGCCAGTAGGTTTGGGGGGAATCAGCCCCAGCATTTT. This codes for CASRFGGNQPQHF.

This chain connects TRBV7-9 to TRBJ1-1, with D possibly TRBD1 on 5 matching bases. Germline V gene data show CDR1 as SEHNR and CDR2 as FQNEAQ (reference sequence). The CDR3 totals 18 residues. Trimming removed 5 bases at V and 1 base at J, with 23 bases between. CDR3 DNA: TGTGCCAGCAGCCGACTCCTCGGGGGGGTTGACGCGAACACTGAAGCTTTCTTT. Its protein is CASSRLLGGVDANTEAFF.

The rearrangement joins TRBV5-1 to TRBJ2-1; tentative D call: TRBD2 (5 bases). The germline V and J ends were trimmed by 1 base and 2 bases, with 10 bases remaining between them. The germline CDR1 and CDR2 sequences are SGHRS and YFSETQ. This CDR3 region has 15 residues. The CDR3 DNA reads TGCGCCAGCAGCTTGCCCGGGAACGCCTACAATGAGCAGTTCTTC. It translates to CASSLPGNAYNEQFF. Together with reference TRBV5-1 and TRBJ2-1, the CDR3 gives the full variable domain: KAGVTQTPRYLIKTRGQQVTLSCSPISGHRSVSWYQQTPGQGLQFLFEYFSETQRNKGNFPGRFSGRQFSNSRSEMNVSTLELGDSALYLCASSLPGNAYNEQFFGPGTRLTVL.

The rearrangement joins TRBV19 to TRBJ2-1; 11 bases line up with TRBD1. CDR1 LNHDA and CDR2 SQIVND come from the germline V gene (reference sequence). The CDR3 sequence is 14 residues long. Trimming took 6 bases from V and 10 from J; bases not matched to a gene: 8. The CDR3 DNA follows: TGTGCCAGTAGGAAGCGGGACAGGGGGTCCGAGCAGTTCTTC. Protein product: CASRKRDRGSEQFF. Complete variable domain (other parts from reference TRBV19 and TRBJ2-1): DGGITQSPKYLFRKEGQNVTLSCEQNLNHDAMYWYRQDPGQGLRLIYYSQIVNDFQKGDIAEGYSVSREKKESFPLTVTSAQKNPTAFYLCASRKRDRGSEQFFGPGTRLTVL.

V and J are TRBV4-2 and TRBJ2-1, with 7 nucleotides matching TRBD2. J was trimmed by 8 bases and V by 5 bases; bases with no gene match: 6. The CDR3 has 13 amino acids. Per the germline V gene, CDR1 is LGHNA and CDR2 is YNFKEQ. CDR3 residues: CASSNRLADEQFF. The CDR3 bases are TGTGCCAGCAGCAACAGACTAGCCGATGAGCAGTTCTTC.

V is TRBV28 and J is TRBJ2-5, with 7 bases identical to TRBD1. V gave up 4 bases and J gave up 5 bases; unmatched junction bases: 7. The germline gives CDR1 MDHEN, CDR2 SYDVKM. The CDR3 sequence is 14 residues long. CDR3 residues: CASSSLDRVETQYF. CDR3 coding DNA: TGTGCCAGCAGTTCCTTAGACAGGGTGGAGACCCAGTACTTC. Full variable domain (outside the CDR3, taken from reference TRBV28 and TRBJ2-5): DVKVTQSSRYLVKRTGEKVFLECVQDMDHENMFWYRQDPGLGLRLIYFSYDVKMKEKGDIPEGYSVSREKKERFSLILESASTNQTSMYLCASSSLDRVETQYFGPGTRLLVL.